Listed below are T cell receptor beta chains from one sample, sequenced in a study of cytomegalovirus exposure and HLA in healthy donors. Data came from immunoSEQ multiplex PCR; TCRdb stores just in-frame clones and leaves some out. The table records under 150,000 clones, 70% to 85% of them present only once. Material: PBMCs. These receptors were obtained from a boy between 2 and 15 years old in good health and CMV-seronegative. CDR3s include the opening cysteine and the closing phenylalanine or tryptophan. The order of the fields is V gene, clone size, D gene, CDR3 length, J gene, CDR3 protein, CDR3 DNA. D genes are given only for firm matches. Clone size is shown for a subset of rows, as once, few, many or a class of expanded clone.

>TRBV6-1|.|.|16|TRBJ1-5
CASSEAKFPYNQPQHF
TGTGCCAGCAGTGAAGCGAAGTTCCCCTACAATCAGCCCCAGCATTTT
>TRBV7-8|.|TRBD1|15|TRBJ2-2
CASSLTGGESGELFF
TGTGCCAGCAGCTTGACAGGGGGCGAGTCCGGGGAGCTGTTTTTT
>TRBV6-5|once|.|14|TRBJ2-7
CASSYGGGSYEQYF
TGTGCCAGCAGTTACGGTGGGGGCAGCTACGAGCAGTACTTC
>TRBV27|.|.|11|TRBJ1-2
CASGGDYGYTF
TGTGCCAGCGGAGGTGACTATGGCTACACCTTC
>TRBV6-5|.|.|15|TRBJ1-3
CASSMTRGAGNTIYF
TGTGCCAGCAGTATGACCCGGGGGGCTGGAAACACCATATATTTT
>TRBV2|once|.|14|TRBJ2-3
CASSGEAITDTQYF
TGTGCCAGCAGTGGAGAGGCCATCACAGATACGCAGTATTTT
>TRBV6-5|.|.|15|TRBJ2-5
CASSPSRLGGETQYF
TGTGCCAGCAGCCCCTCCCGACTAGGAGGGGAGACCCAGTACTTC
>TRBV5-6|.|TRBD1|16|TRBJ2-4
CASSLRTGTGQNIQYF
TGTGCCAGCAGCCTTCGGACCGGGACAGGTCAAAACATTCAGTACTTC
>TRBV5-4|.|.|14|TRBJ1-2
CASRRRGYRYGYTF
TGTGCCAGCAGGAGAAGGGGCTATCGCTATGGCTACACCTTC
>TRBV5-1|.|.|18|TRBJ1-4
CASSLEGNVVGFNEKLFF
TGCGCCAGCAGCCTGGAGGGGAATGTAGTAGGGTTTAATGAAAAACTGTTTTTT
>TRBV7-3|.|.|15|TRBJ1-2
CASSSGDGRVYGYTF
TGTGCCAGCAGCTCGGGCGACGGGAGGGTATATGGCTACACCTTC
>TRBV6-4|once|TRBD2|15|TRBJ2-3
CASSDETGGRDTQYF
TGTGCCAGCAGTGACGAGACGGGGGGGCGGGATACGCAGTATTTT
>TRBV10-1|.|TRBD2|15|TRBJ2-3
CASSEWGGNPDTQYF
TGCGCCAGCAGTGAGTGGGGGGGGAATCCAGATACGCAGTATTTT
>TRBV19|few|TRBD1|19|TRBJ1-4
CASSPRDRGPVATNEKLFF
TGTGCCAGTAGTCCCCGGGACAGGGGCCCGGTTGCAACTAATGAAAAACTGTTTTTT
>TRBV7-9|.|.|14|TRBJ1-2
CASSPSSDNYGYTF
TGTGCCAGCAGCCCTAGCAGTGACAACTATGGCTACACCTTC
>TRBV12-5|few|.|13|TRBJ2-3
CASGLVHGDTQYF
TGTGCTAGTGGTTTGGTACATGGAGATACGCAGTATTTT
>TRBV19|.|TRBD2|15|TRBJ2-1
CASSMGGGPGNEQFF
TGTGCCAGTAGTATGGGGGGAGGGCCGGGGAATGAGCAGTTCTTC
>TRBV4-1|once|TRBD1|16|TRBJ1-5
CASSQEQGQGNQPQHF
TGCGCCAGCAGCCAAGAACAGGGGCAGGGCAATCAGCCCCAGCATTTT
>TRBV5-1|.|TRBD2|17|TRBJ2-1
CASSPPGASGGATEQFF
TGCGCCAGCAGCCCCCCGGGCGCGAGCGGGGGGGCCACTGAGCAGTTCTTC
>TRBV9|.|TRBD1|14|TRBJ2-5
CASSAWDREETQYF
TGTGCCAGCAGCGCTTGGGACAGGGAAGAGACCCAGTACTTC
>TRBV10-3|.|.|13|TRBJ1-1
CATLAGVFTEAFF
TGTGCCACCCTAGCGGGGGTATTCACTGAAGCTTTCTTT
>TRBV18|.|.|17|TRBJ1-3
CASSPLLPHSSGNTIYF
TGTGCCAGCTCACCATTACTTCCGCATTCCTCTGGAAACACCATATATTTT
>TRBV6-5|.|TRBD1|14|TRBJ2-7
CASGPGGRTYEQYF
TGTGCCAGCGGACCAGGGGGCAGGACCTACGAGCAGTACTTC
>TRBV28|.|TRBD2|15|TRBJ2-5
CASSLIVSGGRTQYF
TGTGCCAGCAGTTTGATCGTAAGCGGGGGACGTACCCAGTACTTC
>TRBV11-2|.|TRBD2|16|TRBJ2-5
CASSLVRGAQQETQYF
TGTGCCAGCAGCTTGGTGCGGGGGGCCCAACAAGAGACCCAGTACTTC
>TRBV21-1|few|.|11|TRBJ1-2
CASSKDSGYTF
TGTGCCAGCAGCAAAGACAGTGGCTACACCTTC
>TRBV7-3|.|TRBD2|16|TRBJ2-3
CASSLGLAGVADTQYF
TGTGCCAGCAGCCTGGGACTAGCGGGAGTGGCAGATACGCAGTATTTT
>TRBV10-1|.|.|14|TRBJ2-5
CASSESGRVETQYF
TGCGCCAGCAGTGAGTCGGGCAGGGTGGAGACCCAGTACTTC
>TRBV5-1|once|TRBD2|15|TRBJ2-1
CASSLGTSGGDEQFF
TGCGCCAGCAGCCTCGGGACTAGCGGGGGGGATGAGCAGTTCTTC
>TRBV27|few|TRBD1|13|TRBJ2-7
CATGTGGSYEQYF
TGTGCCACCGGGACAGGGGGTTCCTACGAGCAGTACTTC
>TRBV5-6|few|.|15|TRBJ2-1
CASSLVLNSYNEQFF
TGTGCCAGCAGCTTGGTTCTAAACTCCTACAATGAGCAGTTCTTC
>TRBV13|.|TRBD1|15|TRBJ2-7
CASSPTRTGSHEQYF
TGTGCCAGCAGCCCTACCCGGACAGGGAGCCACGAGCAGTACTTC
>TRBV6-1|.|.|13|TRBJ1-1
CASSDILNTEAFF
TGTGCCAGCAGTGACATCCTGAACACTGAAGCTTTCTTT
>TRBV29-1|.|.|16|TRBJ2-2
CSVQGSGLKNTGELFF
TGCAGCGTCCAGGGATCGGGACTGAAGAACACCGGGGAGCTGTTTTTT
>TRBV6-5|.|TRBD1|15|TRBJ1-2
CASSPDRGANYGYTF
TGTGCCAGCAGCCCCGACAGGGGCGCTAACTATGGCTACACCTTC
>TRBV4-2|.|.|12|TRBJ1-1
CASSLDRHEAFF
TGTGCCAGCAGCCTGGACAGACATGAAGCTTTCTTT
>TRBV4-3|.|TRBD1|17|TRBJ1-1
CASSQDRGRVEDTEAFF
TGCGCCAGCAGCCAAGACAGGGGGCGAGTAGAGGACACTGAAGCTTTCTTT